This record looks at one T cell receptor (beta chain) sequence and its context. Its target is not known. Repertoires were generated with immunoSEQ multiplex PCR, while TCRdb's copy carries only in-frame clones and drops some. Among roughly 150,000 clones, over 65% were seen once, and the ten largest hold 4.1%. The CDR3 extends over 17 amino acids. The germline V gene encodes CDR1 KGHSH and CDR2 LQKENI. The V gene end was trimmed by 2 bases and the J gene end by 0 bases; junction bases not matched to a gene: 6. The source of the sample is a study of T cell responses to AZD1222 COVID-19 vaccine. Points from the study as a whole: Donors were largely white British and mainly female; clonal diversity was possibly underestimated. Baseline seropositivity occurred in only a handful of AZD1222 recipients.

This receptor was identified in an adult in good health. The sample was peripheral blood, taken on day 0 of AZD1222 vaccination. The chain uses TRBV18 and TRBJ1-1, with TRBD1 matching over 10 bases. CDR3 sequence reads: CASSPRDRGYMNTEAFF. CDR3 bases: TGTGCCAGCTCACCAAGGGACAGGGGATACATGAACACTGAAGCTTTCTTT.